This TCR beta chain was recorded in a study of T cells in Graves' hyperthyroidism and ophthalmopathy. The study, taken as a whole, reports: In the blood, most expanded thyroid clonotypes above 0.001 appeared as well.

This clonotype appeared many times. Its specificity is not known. Disease duration under 2 months; hyperthyroidism patients were aged 18 to 65. Exclusion followed for patients with uncontrolled infection, other autoimmune disease, pregnancy or lactation. TCR beta CDR3 regions were amplified from RNA. The HTBI primer set served for first-round RT-PCR of the TCR CDR3. TCRdb used MiXCR to reprocess the multiplex PCR reads, holding one entry per CDR3 protein. The sample contains around 420,000 distinct CDR3 sequences, about 15% of which appear only once. This CDR3 region has 13 residues. Looked up from germline, CDR1 is SGHVS and CDR2 is FQNEAQ. The V and J ends lost 5 bases and 5 bases respectively, with 11 bases between them.

The sequenced sample consisted of blood. The receptor was isolated from a woman between 18 and 29 years old with Graves' hyperthyroidism. The chain employs TRBV7-8 and TRBJ2-3, with D possibly being TRBD2 (6 bases). The CDR3 loop is CASSRWRGDTQYF. CDR3 DNA sequence: TGTGCCAGCAGCCGTTGGAGGGGAGATACGCAGTATTTT.